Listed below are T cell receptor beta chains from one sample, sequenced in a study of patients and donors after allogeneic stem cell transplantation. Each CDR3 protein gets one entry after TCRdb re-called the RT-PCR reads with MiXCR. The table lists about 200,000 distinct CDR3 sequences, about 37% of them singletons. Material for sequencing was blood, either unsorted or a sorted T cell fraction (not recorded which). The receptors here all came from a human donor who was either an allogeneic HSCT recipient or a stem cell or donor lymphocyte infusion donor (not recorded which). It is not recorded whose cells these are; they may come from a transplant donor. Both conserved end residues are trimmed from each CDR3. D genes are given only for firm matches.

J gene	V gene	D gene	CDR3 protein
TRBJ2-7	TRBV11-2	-	ASSLREPGYEQY
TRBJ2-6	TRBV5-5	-	ASSLKEYSGANVLT
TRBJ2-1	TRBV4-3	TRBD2	ASSQDPPGGGRNEQF
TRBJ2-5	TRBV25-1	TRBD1	ASSAGQGQETQY
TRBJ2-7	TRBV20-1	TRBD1	SARAGTGTYEQY
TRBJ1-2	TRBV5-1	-	ASSLSSGVYGYT
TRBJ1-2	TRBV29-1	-	SVGTLYGYT
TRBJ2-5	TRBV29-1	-	SVEDLRLALLEETQY
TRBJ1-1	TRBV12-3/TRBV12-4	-	ASRQQGGTEAF
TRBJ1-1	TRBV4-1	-	ASSQEETITEAF
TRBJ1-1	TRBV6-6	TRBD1	ASSYRQGVNTEAF
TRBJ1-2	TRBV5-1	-	ASSPLLVSGYT
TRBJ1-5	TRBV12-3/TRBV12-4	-	ASNREGLNQPQH
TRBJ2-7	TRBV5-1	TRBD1	ASSSYPQGNSYEQY
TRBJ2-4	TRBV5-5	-	ASSLEIARNIQY
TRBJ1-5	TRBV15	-	ATNSWTGNQPQH
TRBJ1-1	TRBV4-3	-	ASSQEDGQPSV
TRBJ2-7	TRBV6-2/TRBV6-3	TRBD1	ASSYSNRGEQY
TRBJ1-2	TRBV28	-	ATKIPGQQYGYT
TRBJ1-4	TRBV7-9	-	ASSLDGVREKLF
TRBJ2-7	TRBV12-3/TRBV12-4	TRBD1	ASSSRDSHYYEQY
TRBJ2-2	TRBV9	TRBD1	ASSVAGQGETGELF
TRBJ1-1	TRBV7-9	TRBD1	ASSPEVWTGPNTEAF
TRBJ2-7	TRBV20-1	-	SARGRTAAYEQY
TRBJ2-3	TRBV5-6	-	ASSTHRDYTQY
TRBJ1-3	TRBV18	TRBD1	ASSPTGQGSSGNTIY
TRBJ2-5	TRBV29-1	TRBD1	SVWDRENQETQY
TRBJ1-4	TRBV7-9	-	ASSPIVRQLNEKLF
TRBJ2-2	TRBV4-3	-	ASSQVYREPGELF
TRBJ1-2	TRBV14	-	ASSGAATFNYGYT
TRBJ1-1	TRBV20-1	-	SPTLGPNTEAF
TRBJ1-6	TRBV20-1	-	SARADAYALH
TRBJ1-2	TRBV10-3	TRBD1	AISAAGGMGLSGYT
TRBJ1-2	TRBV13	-	ASTLGGLGYT
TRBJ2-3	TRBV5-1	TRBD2	ASMTSGGIDTQY
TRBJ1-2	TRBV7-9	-	ASSLIKGGYGYT
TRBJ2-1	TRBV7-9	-	ASRYPDSHNVQF
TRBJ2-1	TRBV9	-	ASSVVGKNNEQF
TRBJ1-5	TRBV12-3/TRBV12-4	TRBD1	ASSPQTGHGQPQH
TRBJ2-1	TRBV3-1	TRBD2	ASSQVASGGARVANEQF
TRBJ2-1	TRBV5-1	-	ASSPRGASYNEQF
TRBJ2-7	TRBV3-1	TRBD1	ASSQDQGQGAVEQY
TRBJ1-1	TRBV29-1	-	SVEDRGTEAF
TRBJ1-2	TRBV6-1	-	ASSGYT
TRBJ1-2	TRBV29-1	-	SVEPPTYIVGYT
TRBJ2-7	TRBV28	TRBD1	ASSLWGTGKDEQY
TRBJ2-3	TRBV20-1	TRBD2	SASATSGGPTDTQY
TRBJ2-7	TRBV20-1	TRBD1	SAAGTGSYEQY
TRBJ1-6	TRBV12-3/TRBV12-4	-	ASRGSGNSPLH
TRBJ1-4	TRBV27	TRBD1	ASSFRQGWANEKLF
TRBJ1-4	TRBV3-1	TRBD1	ASSQGWTGDEKLF
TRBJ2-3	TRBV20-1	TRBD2	SARDLGAGGPTDTQY
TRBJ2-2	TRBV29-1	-	SVEGTLGTGELF
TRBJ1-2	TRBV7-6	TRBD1	ASSLGTGNGYT
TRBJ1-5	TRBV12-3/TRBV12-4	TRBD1	ASSLVRGLQPQH
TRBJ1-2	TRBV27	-	ASSLTGPPGGYT